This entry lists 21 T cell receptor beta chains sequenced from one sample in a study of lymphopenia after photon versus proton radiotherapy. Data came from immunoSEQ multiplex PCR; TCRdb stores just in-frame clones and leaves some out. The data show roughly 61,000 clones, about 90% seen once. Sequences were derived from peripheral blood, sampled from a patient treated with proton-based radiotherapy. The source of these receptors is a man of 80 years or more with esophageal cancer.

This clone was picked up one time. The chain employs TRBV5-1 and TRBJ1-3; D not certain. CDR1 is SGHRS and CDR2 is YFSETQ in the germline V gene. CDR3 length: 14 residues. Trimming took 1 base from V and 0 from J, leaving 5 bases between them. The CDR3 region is CASSLQVSGNTIYF. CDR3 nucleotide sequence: TGCGCCAGCAGCTTGCAGGTCTCTGGAAACACCATATATTTT.

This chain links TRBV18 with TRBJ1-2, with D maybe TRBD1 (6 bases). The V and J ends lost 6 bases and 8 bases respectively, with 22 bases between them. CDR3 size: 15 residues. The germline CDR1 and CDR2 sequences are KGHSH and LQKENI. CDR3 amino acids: CASSLQWGQDLGYTF. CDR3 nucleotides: TGTGCCAGCTCTCTCCAATGGGGACAAGACTTAGGCTACACCTTC.

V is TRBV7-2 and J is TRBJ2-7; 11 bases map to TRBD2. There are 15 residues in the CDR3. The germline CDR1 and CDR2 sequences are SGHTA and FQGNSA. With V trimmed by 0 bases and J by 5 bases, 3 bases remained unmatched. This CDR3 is CASSLASGRADEQYF. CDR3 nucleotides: TGTGCCAGCAGCTTAGCTAGCGGGAGGGCCGACGAGCAGTACTTC. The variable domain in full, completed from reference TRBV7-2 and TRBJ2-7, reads GAGVSQSPSNKVTEKGKDVELRCDPISGHTALYWYRQSLGQGLEFLIYFQGNSAPDKSGLPSDRFSAERTGGSVSTLTIQRTQQEDSAVYLCASSLASGRADEQYFGPGTRLTVT.

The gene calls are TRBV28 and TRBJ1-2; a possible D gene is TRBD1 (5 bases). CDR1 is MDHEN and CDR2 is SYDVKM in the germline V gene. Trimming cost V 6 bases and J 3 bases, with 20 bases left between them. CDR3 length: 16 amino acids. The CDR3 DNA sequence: TGTGCCAGCAGCTCGGGACTTGGGGCAGGTGACTATGGCTACACCTTC. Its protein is CASSSGLGAGDYGYTF.

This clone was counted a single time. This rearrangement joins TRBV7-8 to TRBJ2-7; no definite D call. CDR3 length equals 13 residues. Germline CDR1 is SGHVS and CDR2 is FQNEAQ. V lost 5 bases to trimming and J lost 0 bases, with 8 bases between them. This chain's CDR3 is CASSPTTSYEQYF. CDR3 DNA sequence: TGTGCCAGCAGCCCAACAACCTCCTACGAGCAGTACTTC.

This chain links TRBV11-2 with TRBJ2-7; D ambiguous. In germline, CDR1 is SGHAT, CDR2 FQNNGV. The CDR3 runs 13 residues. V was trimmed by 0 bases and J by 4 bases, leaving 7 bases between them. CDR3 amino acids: CASSLDRDYEQYF. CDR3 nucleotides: TGTGCCAGCAGCTTAGACAGAGATTACGAGCAGTACTTC.

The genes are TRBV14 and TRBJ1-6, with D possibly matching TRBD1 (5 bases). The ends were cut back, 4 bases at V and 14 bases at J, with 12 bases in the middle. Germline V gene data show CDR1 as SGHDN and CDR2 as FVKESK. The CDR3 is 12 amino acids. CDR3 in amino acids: CASSRPGLALHF. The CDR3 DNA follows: TGTGCCAGCAGCCGACCGGGACTGGCCCTCCACTTT.

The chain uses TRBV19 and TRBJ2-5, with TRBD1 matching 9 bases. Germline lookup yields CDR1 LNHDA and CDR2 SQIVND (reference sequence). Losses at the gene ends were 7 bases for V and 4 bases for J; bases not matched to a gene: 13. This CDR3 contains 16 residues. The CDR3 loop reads CASNANRDRVAETQYF. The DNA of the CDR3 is TGTGCCAGTAACGCGAACCGGGACAGGGTGGCAGAGACCCAGTACTTC.

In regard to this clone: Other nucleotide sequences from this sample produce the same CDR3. The CDR3 region has the DNA TGTGCCAGCAGTCCGGGACAGTTGAGTGAGCAGTACTTC. This gives the protein CASSPGQLSEQYF. V and J are TRBV7-3 and TRBJ2-7; the match to TRBD1 covers 7 bases. The CDR3 has 13 amino acids. Germline trimming cut 6 bases from V and 7 bases from J; bases unmatched to any gene: 9. The V gene's germline CDR1 is SGHTA and CDR2 FQGTGA.

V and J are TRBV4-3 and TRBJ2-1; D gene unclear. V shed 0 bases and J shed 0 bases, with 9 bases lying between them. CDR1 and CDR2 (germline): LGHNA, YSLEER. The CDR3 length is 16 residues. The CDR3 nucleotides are TGCGCCAGCAGCCAAGAGGATTGGGGCTCCTACAATGAGCAGTTCTTC. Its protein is CASSQEDWGSYNEQFF.

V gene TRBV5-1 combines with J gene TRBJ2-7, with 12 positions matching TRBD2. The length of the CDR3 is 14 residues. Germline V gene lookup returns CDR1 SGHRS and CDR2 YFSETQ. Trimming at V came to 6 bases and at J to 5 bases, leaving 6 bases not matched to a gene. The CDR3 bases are TGCGCCAGCACCGTGACTAGCGGGAGCCACGAGCAGTACTTC. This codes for CASTVTSGSHEQYF.

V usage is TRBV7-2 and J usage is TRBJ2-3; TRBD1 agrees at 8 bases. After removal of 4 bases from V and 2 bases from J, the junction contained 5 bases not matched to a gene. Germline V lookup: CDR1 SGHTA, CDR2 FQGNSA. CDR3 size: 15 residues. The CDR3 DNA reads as TGTGCCAGCAGCTACGACAGGGGCCCCACAGATACGCAGTATTTT. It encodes CASSYDRGPTDTQYF.

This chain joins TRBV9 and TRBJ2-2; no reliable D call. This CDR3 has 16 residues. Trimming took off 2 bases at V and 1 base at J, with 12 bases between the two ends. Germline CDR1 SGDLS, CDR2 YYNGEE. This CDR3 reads CASSVPGPLNTGELFF. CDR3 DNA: TGTGCCAGCAGCGTTCCCGGGCCACTGAACACCGGGGAGCTGTTTTTT.

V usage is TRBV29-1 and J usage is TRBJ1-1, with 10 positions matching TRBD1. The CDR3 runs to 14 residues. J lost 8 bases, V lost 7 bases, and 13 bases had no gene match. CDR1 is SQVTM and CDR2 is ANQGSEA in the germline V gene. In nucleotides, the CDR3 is TGCAGCGGGGACAGGGGAGGAATTAGCTCGGAAGCTTTCTTT. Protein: CSGDRGGISSEAFF.

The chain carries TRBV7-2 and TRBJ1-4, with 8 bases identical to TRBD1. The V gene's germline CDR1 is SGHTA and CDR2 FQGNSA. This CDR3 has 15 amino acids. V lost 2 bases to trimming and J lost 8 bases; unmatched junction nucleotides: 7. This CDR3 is CASSLSQGAREKLFF. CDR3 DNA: TGTGCCAGCAGCTTATCCCAGGGGGCTCGGGAAAAACTGTTTTTT.

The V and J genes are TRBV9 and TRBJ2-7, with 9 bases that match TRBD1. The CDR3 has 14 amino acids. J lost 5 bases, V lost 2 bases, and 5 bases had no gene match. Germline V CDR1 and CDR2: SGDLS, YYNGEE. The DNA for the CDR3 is TGTGCCAGCAGCGTCGGACAGGGGCGTCACGAGCAGTACTTC. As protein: CASSVGQGRHEQYF.

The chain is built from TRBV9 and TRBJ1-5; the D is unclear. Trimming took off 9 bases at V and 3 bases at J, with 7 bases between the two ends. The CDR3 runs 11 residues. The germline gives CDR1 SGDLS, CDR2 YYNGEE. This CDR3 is CAINSNQPQHF. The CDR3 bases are TGTGCCATAAACTCCAATCAGCCCCAGCATTTT.

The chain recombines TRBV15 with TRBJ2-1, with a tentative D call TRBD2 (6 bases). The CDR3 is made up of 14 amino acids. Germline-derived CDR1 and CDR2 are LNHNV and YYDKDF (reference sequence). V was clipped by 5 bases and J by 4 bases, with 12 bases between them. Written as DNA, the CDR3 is TGTGCCACCAGCGTGGGCGGGGATTACAATGAGCAGTTCTTC. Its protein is CATSVGGDYNEQFF.

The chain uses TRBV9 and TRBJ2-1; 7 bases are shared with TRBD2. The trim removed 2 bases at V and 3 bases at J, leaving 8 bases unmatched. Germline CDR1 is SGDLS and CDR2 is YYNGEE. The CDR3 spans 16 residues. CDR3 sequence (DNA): TGTGCCAGCAGCGTCGATCTAGCGGTAAACTACAATGAGCAGTTCTTC. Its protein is CASSVDLAVNYNEQFF.

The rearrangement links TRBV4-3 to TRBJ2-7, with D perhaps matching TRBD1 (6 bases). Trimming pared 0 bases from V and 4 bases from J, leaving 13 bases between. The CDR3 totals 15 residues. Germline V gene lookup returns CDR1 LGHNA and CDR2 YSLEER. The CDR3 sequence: CASSQDPLQGYEQYF. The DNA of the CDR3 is TGCGCCAGCAGCCAAGATCCCCTACAGGGATACGAGCAGTACTTC.

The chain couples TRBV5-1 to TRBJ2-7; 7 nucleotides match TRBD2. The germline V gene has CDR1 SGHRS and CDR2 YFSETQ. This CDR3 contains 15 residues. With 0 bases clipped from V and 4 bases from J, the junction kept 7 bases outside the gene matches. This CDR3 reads CASSLGGRAQYEQYF. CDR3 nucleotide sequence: TGCGCCAGCAGCTTGGGAGGGAGGGCCCAATACGAGCAGTACTTC.